Detailed here is one T cell receptor (beta chain). These data belong to a study of T cell responses to AZD1222 COVID-19 vaccine. After removal of 3 bases from V and 6 bases from J, the junction contained 6 bases not matched to a gene. Germline V gives CDR1 SGHNT, CDR2 YYREEE (reference sequence). CDR3 length equals 14 residues. Produced via immunoSEQ multiplex PCR; TCRdb's table is partial and in-frame only. Recorded for this sample: about 140,000 clones. This chain connects TRBV5-4 to TRBJ1-1; 9 nucleotides align to TRBD1. The receptor was isolated from an adult in good health. Sample: peripheral blood. For the CDR3, the DNA is TGTGCCAGCAGCTGGGACAGGGTGAGGGCTGAAGCTTTCTTT. It yields the protein CASSWDRVRAEAFF.